This paragraph covers one T cell receptor beta chain sequence. Its antigen is unidentified. From germline, CDR1 is MNHEY and CDR2 SVGAGI. V lost 8 bases, J lost 5 bases, and 8 bases stayed unmatched. The CDR3 runs 13 residues. This sample is drawn from a study of cytomegalovirus exposure and HLA in healthy donors. Use of 60 Vbeta and 13 Jbeta primers characterized the PCR. TCRdb keeps only in-frame clones here, not all; method: immunoSEQ multiplex PCR. The table shows fewer than 150,000 clones, with 15% occurring only once. Study-level points and caveats: Associated with cytomegalovirus, according to the listing, were 150 to 200 TCR beta chains. Generally TCR sequences proved uncommon, though certain public TCRs appeared in numerous donors. Analyzed later, association rates of TCRs varied across HLA loci, with DRB1 most and HLA-C fewest.

Sequencing was performed on PBMCs. The sequence derives from a woman aged 18-29 years in good health and CMV-seronegative. V is TRBV6-5 and J is TRBJ2-7, with 8 bases identical to TRBD1. Here the CDR3 DNA reads TGTGCCAGCTCCTGGACAGGGAACAACGAGCAGTACTTC. It encodes CASSWTGNNEQYF.